This TCR beta chain was profiled in a study of identical twins. V lost 2 bases and J 7 bases, leaving 11 bases between the germline ends. The CDR3 extends over 14 amino acids. CDR1 is MGHDK and CDR2 is SYGVNS in the germline V gene. Template switching supplied a universal primer site; unique molecular identifiers were carried on the cDNA. Each CDR3 protein gets one entry after TCRdb re-called the 5' RACE reads with MiXCR. Among 1.5 million to 2 million distinct CDR3 sequences listed, 25% to 35% were seen once. Findings of the study overall: Zero-insertion analyses could be partly confounded by invariant MAIT and iNKT cells.

For this clonotype: Its antigen is unidentified.

The sample consisted of cord blood. This TCR was sampled from a newborn girl in good health. The J gene is TRBJ1-4, the V gene TRBV25-1, with D possibly matching TRBD1 (5 bases). CDR3 in DNA: TGTGCCAGCAGTGAAGCGGGGCAGGCTGAAAAACTGTTTTTT. It encodes CASSEAGQAEKLFF.